A selection of T cell receptor beta chains follows, all from one sample in a study of T-cell memory formation after mild COVID-19. TCRdb independently ran MiXCR on the 5' RACE reads; one entry per CDR3 protein. The sample holds 250,000 to 350,000 distinct CDR3 sequences, about 16% seen once. The specimen sequenced was PBMCs or a T cell subset sorted from them (not recorded which). Source of these receptors: a man younger than 35 who had mild COVID-19 (a few samples of this study predate the infection). Cell type and time point are not known. The CDR3 runs from the conserved cysteine through the conserved F or W. D genes are given only for firm matches. Clone size is stated in some rows and not others, as once, few, many or a class when expanded.

>TRBV12-3/TRBV12-4|.|TRBJ1-2|.
CASRSGRFYGYTF
TGTGCCAGCAGATCCGGGAGATTCTATGGCTACACCTTC
>TRBV24-1|.|TRBJ2-1|.
CATSDPRPASEQFF
TGTGCCACCAGTGACCCAAGACCGGCGAGTGAGCAGTTCTTC
>TRBV7-9|.|TRBJ1-5|.
CASSHGWDSNQPQHF
TGTGCCAGCAGCCACGGTTGGGATAGCAATCAGCCCCAGCATTTT
>TRBV15|few|TRBJ1-2|TRBD1
CATSALNRGPQNGYTF
TGTGCCACCAGCGCCCTTAACAGGGGCCCCCAAAATGGCTACACCTTC
>TRBV5-1|few|TRBJ2-7|.
CASSLTPGYEQYF
TGCGCCAGCAGCTTGACCCCGGGCTACGAGCAGTACTTC
>TRBV20-1|.|TRBJ2-3|.
CSASPLGRVSTDTQYF
TGCAGTGCTAGCCCCTTGGGCAGGGTCTCCACAGATACGCAGTATTTT
>TRBV5-1|.|TRBJ2-1|TRBD2
CASSRSGGAFGNEQFF
TGCGCCAGCAGCCGCAGCGGGGGGGCCTTCGGGAATGAGCAGTTCTTC
>TRBV24-1|few|TRBJ2-1|TRBD2
CATSDLGRGYNEQFF
TGTGCCACCAGTGATTTGGGGAGGGGCTACAATGAGCAGTTCTTC
>TRBV28|many|TRBJ1-6|.
CASSLTGSLHF
TGTGCCAGCAGTTTAACGGGGTCCCTCCACTTT
>TRBV6-5|.|TRBJ2-3|.
CASRGGPDTQYF
TGTGCCAGCAGGGGTGGGCCAGATACGCAGTATTTT
>TRBV12-3/TRBV12-4|.|TRBJ2-3|.
CASSPLSADTQYF
TGTGCCAGCAGTCCTCTCTCGGCAGATACGCAGTATTTT
>TRBV29-1|few|TRBJ1-1|.
CSVEEGRVTEAFF
TGCAGCGTTGAAGAGGGAAGGGTCACTGAAGCTTTCTTT
>TRBV24-1|few|TRBJ2-3|TRBD1
CATSAGQGAADTQYF
TGTGCCACCAGTGCGGGACAGGGGGCCGCAGATACGCAGTATTTT
>TRBV20-1|few|TRBJ2-4|.
CSASGLAKNIQYF
TGCAGTGCTAGCGGACTAGCCAAAAACATTCAGTACTTC
>TRBV3-1|few|TRBJ1-1|.
CASSPVISSGEAFF
TGTGCCAGCAGCCCTGTAATTAGCTCAGGGGAAGCTTTCTTT
>TRBV11-2|once|TRBJ1-1|TRBD1
CASSLDELPGQGPNDTEAFF
TGTGCCAGCAGCTTAGATGAACTACCGGGACAGGGGCCAAATGACACTGAAGCTTTCTTT
>TRBV7-2|many|TRBJ2-2|.
CASSLRQIGELFF
TGTGCCAGCAGCTTAAGGCAGATCGGGGAGCTGTTTTTT
>TRBV5-1|few|TRBJ2-7|.
CASSLDVTYEQYF
TGCGCCAGCAGCTTGGACGTAACCTACGAGCAGTACTTC
>TRBV6-2/TRBV6-3|few|TRBJ2-2|TRBD2
CASSYWRRGRESGELFF
TGTGCCAGCAGTTACTGGAGGCGGGGGAGAGAATCCGGGGAGCTGTTTTTT
>TRBV5-1|.|TRBJ1-3|.
CASRPQASSGNTIYF
TGCGCCAGCAGACCGCAGGCGAGCTCTGGAAACACCATATATTTT
>TRBV4-3|few|TRBJ2-4|.
CASSQGRGNIQYF
TGCGCCAGCAGCCAAGGCAGAGGGAACATTCAGTACTTC
>TRBV11-2|many|TRBJ2-7|.
CASSSGGPTYEQYF
TGTGCCAGCAGCTCCGGGGGGCCAACCTACGAGCAGTACTTC
>TRBV4-3|.|TRBJ1-1|.
CASSQDLNLMTEAFF
TGCGCCAGCAGCCAAGATTTGAACTTGATGACTGAAGCTTTCTTT
>TRBV12-3/TRBV12-4|few|TRBJ2-1|.
CASLETGGNSYNEQFF
TGTGCCAGCCTAGAAACGGGCGGGAACTCCTACAATGAGCAGTTCTTC
>TRBV5-1|.|TRBJ2-1|.
CASSLEGGSWNEQFF
TGCGCCAGCAGCTTGGAGGGGGGCTCTTGGAATGAGCAGTTCTTC
>TRBV5-1|few|TRBJ1-6|.
CASSLATGSSPLHF
TGCGCCAGCAGCTTGGCCACAGGGAGTTCACCCCTCCACTTT
>TRBV10-3|.|TRBJ2-2|.
CAISMQGNTGELFF
TGTGCCATCAGTATGCAGGGAAACACCGGGGAGCTGTTTTTT
>TRBV12-3/TRBV12-4|few|TRBJ1-2|.
CASSLRQLLSF
TGTGCCAGCAGTTTACGACAGCTCCTATCCTTC
>TRBV4-1|few|TRBJ1-1|TRBD1
CASSHGTASGPNTEAFF
TGCGCCAGCAGCCATGGGACAGCAAGCGGACCGAACACTGAAGCTTTCTTT
>TRBV6-5|few|TRBJ2-2|.
CASRPGSNVGGELFF
TGTGCCAGCAGGCCCGGGAGTAACGTCGGCGGGGAGCTGTTTTTT
>TRBV20-1|.|TRBJ1-1|.
CSARDRYTEAFF
TGCAGTGCTAGAGATAGGTACACTGAAGCTTTCTTT
>TRBV24-1|many|TRBJ2-1|.
CATSDLATRLWF
TGTGCCACCAGTGATTTGGCCACCCGCTTGTGGTTC
>TRBV12-3/TRBV12-4|few|TRBJ1-2|TRBD1
CASSWTGSNYGYTF
TGTGCCAGCAGTTGGACAGGGAGTAATTATGGCTACACCTTC
>TRBV2|few|TRBJ2-6|.
CASREEVLSGANVLTF
TGTGCCAGCAGAGAAGAGGTACTCTCTGGGGCCAACGTCCTGACTTTC
>TRBV18|few|TRBJ1-1|TRBD1
CASSPPGDRDRAFF
TGTGCCAGCTCACCCCCCGGGGACAGGGACCGTGCTTTCTTT
>TRBV11-2|many|TRBJ2-3|.
CASSPSRGATDTQYF
TGTGCCAGCAGCCCCTCACGGGGGGCCACAGATACGCAGTATTTT
>TRBV24-1|.|TRBJ1-5|.
CATSDTGLNQPQHF
TGTGCCACCAGTGATACAGGACTCAATCAGCCCCAGCATTTT